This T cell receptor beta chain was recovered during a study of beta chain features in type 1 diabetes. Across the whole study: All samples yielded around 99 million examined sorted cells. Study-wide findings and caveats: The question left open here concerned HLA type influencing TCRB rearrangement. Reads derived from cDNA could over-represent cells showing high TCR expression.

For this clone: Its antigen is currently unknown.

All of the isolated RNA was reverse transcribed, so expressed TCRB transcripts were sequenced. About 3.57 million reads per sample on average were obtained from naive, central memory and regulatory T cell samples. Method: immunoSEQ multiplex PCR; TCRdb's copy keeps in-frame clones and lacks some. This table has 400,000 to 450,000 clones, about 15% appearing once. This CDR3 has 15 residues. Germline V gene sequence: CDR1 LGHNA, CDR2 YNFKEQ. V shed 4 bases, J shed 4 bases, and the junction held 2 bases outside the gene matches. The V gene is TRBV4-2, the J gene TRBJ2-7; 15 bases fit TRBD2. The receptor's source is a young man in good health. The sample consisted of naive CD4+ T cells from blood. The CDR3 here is CASSPGLAGGYEQYF. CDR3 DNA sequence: TGTGCCAGCAGCCCGGGACTAGCGGGGGGATACGAGCAGTACTTC.